The 22 T cell receptor beta chains given below trace back to one sample, sequenced in a study of T cells in Graves' hyperthyroidism and ophthalmopathy. Using RNA transcripts as the source, TCR beta CDR3 regions were amplified. HTBI primers were the set used in a first-round RT-PCR of the TCR CDR3. TCRdb fed the multiplex PCR reads into MiXCR, producing one record per CDR3 protein. The sample records fewer than 750,000 distinct CDR3 sequences, around 45% being singletons. Sequencing was done on a sample of peripheral blood or thyroid tissue (not recorded which). These TCRs come from a woman in her late teens or twenties with Graves' hyperthyroidism.

The CDR3 sequence: CASSQGLLGLNNQPQHF. Here the CDR3 DNA reads TGTGCCAGCAGCCAAGGATTATTAGGGTTGAACAATCAGCCCCAGCATTTT. The chain links TRBV3-1 to TRBJ1-5, with D hard to call. This CDR3 is 17 amino acids long. Per the germline V gene, CDR1 is LGHDT and CDR2 is YNNKEL (reference sequence). V dropped 1 base and J dropped 3 bases, with 16 bases sitting between them.

This clonotype was recorded many times. The rearrangement links TRBV12-3 or TRBV12-4 to TRBJ1-6; D is uncertain. V lost 6 bases and J lost 7, with 13 bases in between. The CDR3 extends over 14 amino acids. CDR3 nucleotide sequence: TGTGCCAGCAGCGTTTATGGGAAAAATTCACCCCTCCACTTT. Its translation: CASSVYGKNSPLHF.

Ten or more counts support this clonotype. V is TRBV14 and J is TRBJ2-7, with 7 bases aligning to TRBD1. V was clipped by 6 bases and J by 6 bases; unmatched bases: 5. CDR3 length equals 12 residues. From germline, CDR1 is SGHDN and CDR2 FVKESK. The CDR3 spells CASRGTGAEQYF. CDR3 coding DNA: TGTGCCAGCAGGGGAACAGGGGCCGAGCAGTACTTC.

This clonotype has at least ten counts. The rearrangement joins TRBV24-1 to TRBJ2-2, with D uncertain. CDR3 length equals 13 residues. CDR1 KGHDR and CDR2 SFDVKD come from the germline V gene. V was shortened by 0 bases and J by 5 bases, with 3 bases between the two germline ends. CDR3 bases: TGTGCCACCAGTGATTTGGGAACCGGGGAGCTGTTTTTT. This sequence encodes CATSDLGTGELFF.

The chain recombines TRBV10-3 with TRBJ2-6; D gene ambiguous. The germline V gene has CDR1 ENHRY and CDR2 SYGVKD. The V end lost 0 bases, the J end lost 4 bases, and 7 bases lay between the germline ends. The CDR3 runs to 15 residues. The CDR3 protein is CAISESLYGANVLTF. As DNA, the CDR3 is TGTGCCATCAGTGAGTCGTTGTACGGGGCCAACGTCCTGACTTTC.

This chain joins TRBV11-2 and TRBJ2-5, with 16 nucleotides matching TRBD2. The V segment lost 11 bases and the J segment 5 bases; nucleotides outside the gene matches: 8. Germline-derived CDR1 and CDR2 are SGHAT and FQNNGV. CDR3 length: 15 residues. CDR3 coding DNA: TGTGCCCCCTCCGGGACTAGCGGGAGGGGGGAGACCCAGTACTTC. It translates to CAPSGTSGRGETQYF.

This clonotype was seen many times. The gene calls are TRBV6-6 and TRBJ1-4; 9 bases align to TRBD1. V was clipped by 2 bases and J by 7 bases; unmatched bases: 5. CDR1 is MNHNY, CDR2 SVGAGI, per germline (reference sequence). The CDR3 runs to 15 residues. CDR3 sequence reads: CASSYPPGQGEKLFF. Here the CDR3 DNA reads TGTGCCAGCAGTTACCCACCGGGACAGGGTGAAAAACTGTTTTTT.

This clonotype was picked up many times. The V call is TRBV19, the J call TRBJ1-5, with TRBD1 as a possible D gene (5 bases). V was pared by 5 bases and J by 0 bases, with 14 bases between. The germline V gene has CDR1 LNHDA and CDR2 SQIVND (reference sequence). CDR3 length: 16 residues. CDR3 in amino acids: CASSLRHGGSNQPQHF. The CDR3 DNA sequence: TGTGCCAGTAGTCTTAGACACGGGGGTAGCAATCAGCCCCAGCATTTT.

For this clonotype: This sequence may be a read error, since a much larger clone differs from it by one base. This chain joins TRBV7-9 and TRBJ2-2, with D perhaps matching TRBD1 (5 bases). From germline, CDR1 is SEHNR and CDR2 FQNEAQ (reference sequence). The CDR3 sequence is 15 residues long. Trimming left V 5 bases short and J 3 bases short, with 13 bases between. Here the CDR3 DNA reads TGTGCCAGCAGCGGAGAGACAGATCACACCGGGGAGCTGTTTTTT. It is translated as CASSGETDHTGELFF.

This clonotype has a count of ten or more. The V call is TRBV7-9, the J call TRBJ1-5; possibly TRBD1 for D (5 bases). The CDR3 is 13 residues long. Germline CDR1 is SEHNR and CDR2 is FQNEAQ (reference sequence). V was shortened by 1 base and J by 7 bases, with 8 bases between the two germline ends. The DNA for the CDR3 is TGTGCCAGCAGCTTAGTGGAGGGGCAGCCCCAGCATTTT. It yields the protein CASSLVEGQPQHF. Drawing the rest from reference TRBV7-9 and TRBJ1-5, the complete variable domain is DTGVSQNPRHKITKRGQNVTFRCDPISEHNRLYWYRQTLGQGPEFLTYFQNEAQLEKSRLLSDRFSAERPKGSFSTLEIQRTEQGDSAMYLCASSLVEGQPQHFGDGTRLSIL.

The rearrangement uses TRBV20-1 and TRBJ2-2; D may be TRBD2 (6 bases). Trimming removed 3 bases from V and 5 bases from J, with 19 bases in between. Germline V gene data show CDR1 as DFQATT and CDR2 as SNEGSKA (reference sequence). The CDR3 extends over 16 amino acids. In DNA, the CDR3 is TGCAGTGCTAGCCCCATGGCCCGCGGGGAGACCGGGGAGCTGTTTTTT. This codes for CSASPMARGETGELFF.

This clonotype was seen many times. The chain carries TRBV5-1 and TRBJ1-2; 8 bases line up with TRBD1. Trimming removed 4 bases from V and 4 bases from J; junction bases left unmatched: 9. This CDR3 has 15 amino acids. Germline V lookup: CDR1 SGHRS, CDR2 YFSETQ. The chain's CDR3 is CASSATTGVAYGYTF. The CDR3 nucleotides read TGCGCCAGCAGCGCCACGACAGGGGTGGCCTATGGCTACACCTTC.

This clonotype was observed many times. The chain links TRBV20-1 to TRBJ2-5; TRBD1 aligns across 8 bases. Trimming took 6 bases from V and 5 from J; bases not matched to a gene: 14. Germline CDR1 is DFQATT and CDR2 is SNEGSKA (reference sequence). The CDR3 runs 15 residues. The CDR3, as DNA: TGCAGTGCATCATTGAGGACAGGGCTGCGGGAGACCCAGTACTTC. The encoded protein is CSASLRTGLRETQYF.

A word on this clonotype: The CDR3 carries no conserved terminal phenylalanine or tryptophan, so it likely arises from a read error. The chain joins TRBV2 to TRBJ2-7; unclear D gene. This CDR3 is 12 amino acids long. Germline-derived CDR1 and CDR2 are SNHLY and FYNNEI. The V end was cut by 8 bases, the J end by 5 bases, with 13 bases between. The CDR3 spells CASVDGIHEQYL. The CDR3 DNA is TGTGCCAGCGTTGATGGGATCCACGAGCAGTACCTC.

Of note for this clonotype: Germline is not matched at one junction end, which may reflect a read error. The genes are TRBV7-9 and TRBJ2-7, with 9 bases that match TRBD2. The J call may be faulty, since TRBJ2-3 better matches the DNA end. There are 15 residues in the CDR3. Germline V gives CDR1 SEHNR, CDR2 FQNEAQ (reference sequence). The CDR3 loop reads CASSYLAGAADTQYF. CDR3 coding DNA: TGCGCCAGCAGCTACTTAGCGGGAGCCGCAGATACGCAGTATTTT.

The rearrangement links TRBV9 to TRBJ2-5, with D unclear. The CDR3 is made up of 14 amino acids. The germline V and J ends were trimmed by 0 bases and 5 bases, with 11 bases remaining between them. Germline values: CDR1 SGDLS, CDR2 YYNGEE. This CDR3 is CASSVDGKRETQYF. CDR3 DNA: TGTGCCAGCAGCGTAGATGGAAAACGTGAGACCCAGTACTTC.

This clonotype appeared many times. The J gene is TRBJ2-6, the V gene TRBV3-1; D is undetermined. The CDR3 loop spans 15 amino acids. The V gene's germline CDR1 is LGHDT and CDR2 YNNKEL (reference sequence). Trimming stripped 4 bases from V and 4 bases from J, with 11 bases between. CDR3: CASSPVASGANVLTF. The CDR3 DNA is TGTGCCAGCAGCCCTGTGGCGTCCGGGGCCAACGTCCTGACTTTC. Full variable domain (rest looked up from reference TRBV3-1 and TRBJ2-6): DTAVSQTPKYLVTQMGNDKSIKCEQNLGHDTMYWYKQDSKKFLKIMFSYNNKELIINETVPNRFSPKSPDKAHLNLHINSLELGDSAVYFCASSPVASGANVLTFGAGSRLTVL.

This clonotype appeared once. The chain combines TRBV29-1 with TRBJ1-1, with TRBD1 matching over 10 bases. This CDR3 spans 14 amino acids. The J segment lost 4 bases and the V segment lost 8 bases, leaving 10 bases of the junction unmatched. The germline V gene has CDR1 SQVTM and CDR2 ANQGSEA. CDR3 DNA: TGCAGCATTACCGGGACAGGGGAAGGCACTGAAGCTTTCTTT. Its protein is CSITGTGEGTEAFF.

Worth noting for this clonotype: The junction departs from the called germline gene at one end, perhaps through a read error. This sequence joins TRBV7-8 and TRBJ1-1; 9 bases are shared with TRBD1. The V gene's germline CDR1 is SGHVS and CDR2 FQNEAQ. This CDR3 is built from 15 residues. The CDR3 coding sequence is TGTGCCAGCAGCAAGACCGGGACAGGGAACGCTGAAGCTTTCTTT. Translation gives CASSKTGTGNAEAFF.

This clonotype was counted at least ten times. The CDR3 sequence is CATSPPGTNGYEQYF. The CDR3 DNA follows: TGTGCCACCTCCCCGCCCGGGACCAACGGCTACGAGCAGTACTTC. V and J are TRBV19 and TRBJ2-7; D may match TRBD1 or TRBD2 (5 bases each). The V and J ends lost 10 bases and 3 bases respectively, with 22 bases between them. This CDR3 has 15 residues. The germline gives CDR1 LNHDA, CDR2 SQIVND (reference sequence). The full variable domain, its missing parts supplied by reference TRBV19 and TRBJ2-7, is DGGITQSPKYLFRKEGQNVTLSCEQNLNHDAMYWYRQDPGQGLRLIYYSQIVNDFQKGDIAEGYSVSREKKESFPLTVTSAQKNPTAFYLCATSPPGTNGYEQYFGPGTRLTVT.

The rearrangement links TRBV12-5 to TRBJ1-2, with TRBD1 matching 12 bases. The CDR3 runs to 17 residues. The J segment lost 3 bases and the V segment lost 0 bases, leaving 5 bases of the junction unmatched. The germline V gene encodes CDR1 LGHNT and CDR2 FRNRAP. CDR3 DNA: TGTGCTAGTGGTTTGGTACTCGGGACAGGGGGCGACTATGGCTACACCTTC. Residues: CASGLVLGTGGDYGYTF. Combining the CDR3 with reference TRBV12-5 and TRBJ1-2 gives the whole variable domain DARVTQTPRHKVTEMGQEVTMRCQPILGHNTVFWYRQTMMQGLELLAYFRNRAPLDDSGMPKDRFSAEMPDATLATLKIQPSEPRDSAVYFCASGLVLGTGGDYGYTFGSGTRLTVV.

This clonotype was counted many times. The chain links TRBV19 to TRBJ1-2; D may be TRBD1 (5 bases). The CDR3 has 18 amino acids. V was shortened by 4 bases and J by 4 bases, with 25 bases between the two germline ends. The germline V gene encodes CDR1 LNHDA and CDR2 SQIVND (reference sequence). The CDR3 nucleotides read TGTGCCAGTAGTAATCCCCCATTCTTCGGGACCGACCTCTATGGCTACACCTTC. It translates to CASSNPPFFGTDLYGYTF.